This T cell receptor (beta chain) was sequenced for a study of blood T cells in healthy people across ages. Study results and limitations: Unsorted PBMCs prevented conclusive naive versus antigen-experienced comparison.

It was with a sample-barcoded 5' primer and a J-beta primer mix that a second PCR of about 6 to 12 cycles was run. TCRdb re-called the 5' RACE reads with MiXCR, one entry per CDR3 protein. The sample yields roughly 410,000 distinct CDR3 sequences, 45% to 60% seen once. This clonotype showed up just a few times. Its antigen remains unidentified. CDR1 and CDR2 from the germline V gene are MGHRA and YSYEKL. The CDR3 has 16 residues. Unmatched junction bases numbered 7, after V lost 8 bases and J lost 0 bases. The sequence came from a man between 60 and 70 years old in good health. The sample consisted of blood. The chain combines TRBV4-1 with TRBJ2-1; TRBD2 aligns across 10 bases. The CDR3 DNA sequence: TGCGCCAGCGGAACCCAGCGGGGGGGCTCCTACAATGAGCAGTTCTTC. Protein: CASGTQRGGSYNEQFF.